The rows below give T cell receptor beta chains drawn from one sample of a study of vaccination and CD4 T cells after COVID-19. These receptors have no known antigen. TCRdb re-called the PCR reads with MiXCR, one entry per CDR3 protein. Seen here are about 10,000 distinct CDR3 sequences, about two fifths observed once, and the top ten hold roughly 21%. The source material was CD4+ T cells from blood, cultured in vitro. The receptors were gathered from a human donor in good health. The CDR3 runs from the conserved cysteine through the conserved F or W. The D gene is left open where the match is weak. Size is stated for part of the rows, as once, few or many counts, or as a class when the clone is expanded.

clone size | J gene | D gene | V gene | CDR3 protein | CDR3 DNA
NA | TRBJ2-5 | TRBD2 | TRBV20-1 | CSASQDGGGFQYF | TGCAGTGCTAGTCAAGATGGGGGGGGGTTCCAGTACTTC
NA | TRBJ2-3 | NA | TRBV28 | CASKRDTDTQYF | TGTGCCAGCAAAAGGGACACAGATACGCAGTATTTT
few | TRBJ1-5 | NA | TRBV10-2 | CASSDPGNQPQHF | TGCGCCAGCAGTGATCCAGGGAATCAGCCCCAGCATTTT
NA | TRBJ2-5 | NA | TRBV7-2 | CASSIHKGAPQETQYF | TGTGCCAGCAGCATCCATAAGGGAGCCCCCCAAGAGACCCAGTACTTC
NA | TRBJ2-1 | TRBD2 | TRBV7-2 | CASSRDLADNEQFF | TGTGCCAGCAGCCGCGACCTAGCGGACAATGAGCAGTTCTTC
NA | TRBJ1-3 | NA | TRBV28 | CASSPPAVGSDTIYF | TGTGCCAGCAGCCCGCCCGCGGTTGGTTCGGACACCATATATTTT
few | TRBJ2-1 | TRBD2 | TRBV20-1 | CSARASGLAGLNEQFF | TGCAGTGCTAGGGCCTCGGGACTAGCGGGACTCAATGAGCAGTTCTTC
few | TRBJ2-7 | TRBD2 | TRBV6-2/TRBV6-3 | CASRLGLPNYEQYF | TGTGCCAGCAGGTTGGGACTACCGAACTACGAGCAGTACTTC
few | TRBJ2-7 | NA | TRBV27 | CASSPGRRTYEQYF | TGTGCCAGCAGTCCCGGACGTCGAACCTACGAGCAGTACTTC
few | TRBJ1-1 | TRBD1 | TRBV6-5 | CASSYSIGTGGTEAFF | TGTGCCAGCAGTTACTCGATCGGGACAGGGGGCACTGAAGCTTTCTTT
NA | TRBJ2-1 | NA | TRBV6-5 | CASSYVMNEQFF | TGTGCCAGCAGTTATGTGATGAATGAGCAGTTCTTC
NA | TRBJ2-5 | TRBD2 | TRBV4-3 | CASSQENGRGETQYF | TGCGCCAGCAGCCAAGAGAACGGGAGGGGTGAGACCCAGTACTTC
NA | TRBJ1-5 | TRBD1 | TRBV4-2 | CASSQGGQGHQPQHF | TGTGCCAGCAGCCAAGGGGGACAGGGCCATCAGCCCCAGCATTTT
NA | TRBJ2-5 | TRBD1 | TRBV28 | CASSPRQGVKETQYF | TGTGCCAGCAGTCCCCGGCAGGGGGTAAAAGAGACCCAGTACTTC
NA | TRBJ2-3 | TRBD2 | TRBV27 | CASSPRTVFIAGDKDTQYF | TGTGCCAGCAGTCCCCGGACAGTTTTTATAGCGGGAGATAAGGATACGCAGTATTTT
few | TRBJ2-7 | NA | TRBV28 | CASRTSWGGSYEQYF | TGTGCCAGCAGGACCTCCTGGGGAGGCTCCTACGAGCAGTACTTC
NA | TRBJ2-1 | TRBD2 | TRBV15 | CATSRTSGIYNEQFF | TGTGCCACCAGCAGAACTAGCGGGATTTACAATGAGCAGTTCTTC
few | TRBJ1-2 | NA | TRBV7-9 | CASSLGQGDDGYTF | TGTGCCAGCAGCTTAGGGCAGGGCGATGATGGCTACACCTTC
NA | TRBJ2-3 | NA | TRBV7-3 | CASSFGPTRVSDTQYF | TGTGCCAGCAGCTTTGGACCAACAAGGGTCTCAGATACGCAGTATTTT
few | TRBJ2-3 | NA | TRBV20-1 | CSATGRRKGGIGVDTQYF | TGCAGTGCTACCGGGAGACGCAAGGGTGGAATTGGTGTAGATACGCAGTATTTT
few | TRBJ1-1 | NA | TRBV4-3 | CASSQDRALSEAFF | TGCGCCAGCAGCCAAGATCGAGCCCTAAGCGAAGCTTTCTTT
NA | TRBJ2-2 | NA | TRBV7-3 | CASSSPDTGELFF | TGTGCCAGCTCCTCCCCTGACACCGGGGAGCTGTTTTTT